Following are 14 T cell receptor beta chains from one sample sequenced in a study of human T cells and chemical hapten exposure. Indicated time point: healthy volunteer bleed at 6 weeks. From whole blood left unfractionated, total RNA was extracted. TCRdb redid the calling of the RACE reads with MiXCR, one entry per CDR3 protein. The sample has around 80,000 distinct CDR3 sequences, approximately 8.6% seen once. Sequencing was performed on whole blood. These receptors all come from a male donor in good health. Some clones in this sample may be carry-over from other donors' samples.

V usage is TRBV12-3 or TRBV12-4 and J usage is TRBJ2-5; 9 bases fit TRBD1. There are 14 residues in the CDR3. The junction had 6 bases not matched to a gene; V was cut back by 6 bases and J by 4 bases. CDR3 DNA sequence: TGTGCCAGCAGCCCCGGGACAGGGAGAGAGACCCAGTACTTC. Its translation: CASSPGTGRETQYF.

This clonotype was observed a few times. This rearrangement joins TRBV12-3 or TRBV12-4 to TRBJ2-6; D gene ambiguous. The CDR3 loop spans 16 amino acids. The V end was cut by 6 bases, the J end by 0 bases, with 12 bases between. DNA for the CDR3: TGTGCCAGCAGCATCGCACTGCCCTCTGGGGCCAACGTCCTGACTTTC. This translates into CASSIALPSGANVLTF.

This clonotype was seen many times. The chain joins TRBV4-2 to TRBJ1-1; 8 bases line up with TRBD1. Germline CDR1 and CDR2: LGHNA and YNFKEQ. The CDR3 runs to 14 residues. V shed 3 bases and J 4 bases; nucleotides not matched to a gene: 4. The CDR3 here is CASSHSGQGTEAFF. DNA of the CDR3: TGTGCCAGCAGCCACTCCGGACAGGGCACTGAAGCTTTCTTT.

On this clonotype: The junction does not match germline at one end; this may be a read error. The chain has TRBV4-1 and TRBJ1-5, with no clear D. The CDR3 length is 15 residues. Germline V gene data show CDR1 as MGHRA and CDR2 as YSYEKL. In DNA, the CDR3 is TGCGCCAGCAGCCAAGTCGTAGACGGCCATCAGCTCCAGCATTTT. This encodes CASSQVVDGHQLQHF.

This sequence joins TRBV19 and TRBJ1-5; 8 bases are shared with TRBD1. The trim removed 5 bases at V and 0 bases at J, leaving 3 bases unmatched. CDR3 length: 15 residues. The V gene's germline CDR1 is LNHDA and CDR2 SQIVND (reference sequence). CDR3 region: CASSAGQGSNQPQHF. CDR3 DNA sequence: TGTGCCAGTAGTGCCGGACAGGGTAGCAATCAGCCCCAGCATTTT.

V usage is TRBV7-2 and J usage is TRBJ2-1, with D perhaps matching TRBD2 (7 bases). Germline V CDR1 and CDR2: SGHTA, FQGNSA. This CDR3 is built from 16 residues. V was cut by 2 bases and J by 12 bases, with 23 bases left in between. CDR3 sequence reads: CASSLLSEDGGGGQFF. The CDR3 DNA follows: TGTGCCAGCAGCTTACTTAGCGAGGATGGCGGGGGCGGGCAGTTCTTC.

This clonotype came up a few times. The CDR3 reads CASSHLVGSVKETQYF. Written as DNA, the CDR3 is TGTGCCAGCAGTCATCTGGTAGGGAGCGTCAAAGAGACCCAGTACTTC. The chain links TRBV25-1 to TRBJ2-5; weak D call: TRBD2 (5 bases). The germline V gene has CDR1 MGHDK and CDR2 SYGVNS. V was shortened by 5 bases and J by 3 bases, with 19 bases between the two germline ends. This CDR3 is 16 amino acids long.

Ten or more counts support this clonotype. This rearrangement joins TRBV6-1 to TRBJ2-1, with D hard to call. The CDR3 consists of 10 residues. V lost 3 bases, J lost 12 bases, and 6 bases lay in between. CDR1 and CDR2 (germline): MNHNS, SASEGT. The CDR3 is CASSEVGQFF. In DNA form, the CDR3 reads TGTGCCAGCAGTGAGGTTGGGCAGTTCTTC.

The chain couples TRBV12-3 or TRBV12-4 to TRBJ1-5, with unresolved D. Trimming left V 6 bases short and J 4 bases short, with 10 bases between. The CDR3 runs 13 residues. CDR3 coding DNA: TGTGCCAGCAGGGCCGGGAGGAATCAGCCCCAGCATTTT. It yields the protein CASRAGRNQPQHF.

There are a few counts of this clonotype. The chain is built from TRBV29-1 and TRBJ1-5; D remains ambiguous. Germline V gene lookup returns CDR1 SQVTM and CDR2 ANQGSEA. This CDR3 has 11 residues. The germline V and J ends were trimmed by 4 bases and 8 bases, with 9 bases remaining between them. The CDR3 region is CSVGEGEPQHF. The DNA for the CDR3 is TGCAGCGTTGGTGAGGGAGAGCCCCAGCATTTT. Combining the CDR3 with reference TRBV29-1 and TRBJ1-5 gives the whole variable domain SAVISQKPSRDICQRGTSLTIQCQVDSQVTMMFWYRQQPGQSLTLIATANQGSEATYESGFVIDKFPISRPNLTFSTLTVSNMSPEDSSIYLCSVGEGEPQHFGDGTRLSIL.

This clonotype has just a few counts. The genes are TRBV6-5 and TRBJ2-7; D perhaps matches TRBD1 (6 bases). V was shortened by 5 bases and J by 10 bases, with 12 bases between the two germline ends. The length of the CDR3 is 11 residues. From germline, CDR1 is MNHEY and CDR2 SVGAGI. The DNA of the CDR3 is TGTGCCAGCAGTAACCAGGGGATTCAGTACTTC. It is translated as CASSNQGIQYF.

This clonotype was counted only a few times. The chain is built from TRBV19 and TRBJ2-3; tentative D call: TRBD2 (6 bases). CDR1 LNHDA and CDR2 SQIVND come from the germline V gene (reference sequence). Trimming shortened V by 6 bases and J by 6 bases, and 13 bases separated the two germline ends. The CDR3 covers 13 residues. CDR3 nucleotides: TGTGCCAGTAGCCCTCGAACTAGCGATACGCAGTATTTT. Translation: CASSPRTSDTQYF.

The chain has TRBV7-3 and TRBJ2-3, with 11 bases identical to TRBD2. The V gene's germline CDR1 is SGHTA and CDR2 FQGTGA. The V segment lost 1 base and the J segment 0 bases; nucleotides outside the gene matches: 15. The CDR3 has 21 residues. Here the CDR3 DNA reads TGTGCCAGCAGCTTAAGAGGTCTAGCGGGGGGCCTGGGACTTAGCACAGATACGCAGTATTTT. Translating gives CASSLRGLAGGLGLSTDTQYF.

This clonotype appeared a few times. The rearrangement joins TRBV6-5 to TRBJ1-5; maybe TRBD1 (5 bases). This CDR3 region has 14 residues. V was clipped by 0 bases and J by 5 bases, with 8 bases between them. Germline CDR1 reads MNHEY; CDR2 reads SVGAGI. The chain's CDR3 is CASSYSRDHQPQHF. CDR3 sequence (DNA): TGTGCCAGCAGTTACTCGAGGGACCATCAGCCCCAGCATTTT.